This T cell receptor (beta chain) was recorded in a study of spatial heterogeneity in lung cancer (dated by TCRdb to the late 2010s). Context from the whole study: Donors were approximately 72 patients with early-stage, untreated non-small cell lung cancer from the lung TRACERx cohort. Follow-up PBMC samples were sequenced whenever the samples were available, and the median time to follow-up was roughly two years after resection. Beta-chain transcripts were consistently detected in greater numbers than alpha-chain transcripts, which likely reflected higher beta-chain transcript abundance. In the raw uncorrected reads, each unique combination of TCR and UMI appeared on average more than ten times. TCR alpha and beta repertoires were quantitatively compared across multiple tumor regions, matched nontumor lung and blood in non-small cell lung cancer. The study linked features of the TCR repertoire to counts of nonsynonymous mutations, which were determined by whole-exome sequencing of tumor tissue. Both alpha and beta chains were TCR-sequenced in samples taken at surgery, namely 220 tumor regions, 62 to 65 matched nontumor lung samples and about 54 PBMC samples. What the study reported, not specific to this receptor: Confirming at a functional level the hypothesis that regional TCRs recognize regional mutations was considered to require additional single-cell paired TCR alpha and beta sequencing. Ubiquitous expanded tumor TCRs were detected in blood more often at tumor resection than at routine follow-up. Comparisons of baseline and follow-up blood repertoires included only 14 patients.

Libraries were built with 5' RACE. The sequencer listed for this sample is NextSeq 500. To allow correction of PCR and sequencing errors, the TCR library protocol tagged every TCR cDNA molecule with a unique molecular identifier. The study's own analysis went as follows. TCR identification, UMI-based error correction and CDR3 extraction were all carried out with Decombinator tools. Expanded TCRs were defined as those above a frequency of 2 per 1,000, corresponding to the top 1% of the tumor frequency distribution. Renyi diversity was calculated using the R vegan package after each repertoire was subsampled 100 times to 5,000 TCRs. CDR3 similarity networks were built from amino acid triplet string-kernel similarity, connecting CDR3s with pairwise similarity above 0.82. TCRdb ran its own pipeline on the public reads, namely fastp trimming at Q25 and MiXCR clone calling, and kept in-frame beta chains. All rows with the same CDR3 protein become a single entry with the most common DNA and genes. Clone size and V and J calls follow TCRdb, not the original study. The sample has about 30,000 distinct CDR3 sequences on record, roughly 6% of them singletons. The ten largest account for around 20% of the sample.

This clonotype was observed at least ten times. The antigen it binds to is not known. Nothing much larger sits one base from this clone, and base qualities are not available. The CDR3 starts with the cysteine, ends with the phenylalanine, and has 15 residues. Only the CDR3 region is kept as DNA, spanning 45 bases read in frame from base 1. CDR1 and CDR2 (SNHLY, FYNNEI) derive from the germline V gene. V loses 7 bases of germline sequence and J loses 0 bases, and the interval between the two ends is 13 bases. The time point label, as the study defines it: blood at routine non-recurrence follow-up after resection. Without any cell sorting, TCR sequencing was performed on whole RNA extracted either from tumor and nontumor lung tissue or from cryopreserved PBMC samples. Only patients with enough RNA available from two or more tumor regions were chosen for TCR sequencing.

The rearranged chain carries TRBV2 and TRBJ1-5; no confident D gene assignment can be made. The sequence was collected from a male donor with early-stage non-small cell lung cancer. The sample was PBMCs, taken at follow-up. The CDR3 corresponds to CASIYSDTSNQPQHF. The nucleotides are TGTGCCAGCATCTATAGTGACACTAGCAATCAGCCCCAGCATTTT.